The 32 T cell receptor beta chains below were found in one sample sequenced in a study of blood T cell repertoires in COVID-19. Sequencing was performed with immunoSEQ multiplex PCR; in TCRdb, only in-frame clones are kept and a portion is missing. The repertoire holds under 130,000 clones, with roughly 90% as singletons. The material sequenced was peripheral blood. The receptors originated from a woman aged 80 or older in a cohort sampled during active COVID-19.

The chain employs TRBV7-2 and TRBJ2-3, with TRBD2 matching 7 bases. This CDR3 contains 14 residues. V trimming: 5 bases; J trimming: 8 bases; junction bases outside the gene matches: 10. Germline V gene data show CDR1 as SGHTA and CDR2 as FQGNSA. The chain's CDR3 is CASSISGLGGTQYF. The CDR3 DNA sequence: TGTGCCAGCAGCATTAGCGGGTTGGGGGGTACGCAGTATTTT.

A single count supports this clone. The V gene is TRBV6-5, the J gene TRBJ2-7; TRBD1 matches at 9 bases. Germline CDR1 MNHEY, CDR2 SVGAGI. The V gene end was trimmed by 9 bases and the J gene end by 4 bases; junction bases not matched to a gene: 4. This CDR3 has 12 residues. CDR3 residues: CASGTGPYEQYF. As DNA, the CDR3 is TGTGCCAGTGGGACAGGGCCGTACGAGCAGTACTTC.

This rearrangement joins TRBV29-1 to TRBJ2-7; a weak D match, TRBD1 (6 bases). Germline V gene sequence: CDR1 SQVTM, CDR2 ANQGSEA. CDR3 length equals 12 residues. V lost 6 bases and J lost 7, with 16 bases in between. CDR3 region: CSVGQNPYEQYF. CDR3 sequence (DNA): TGCAGCGTCGGACAGAACCCATATGAGCAGTACTTC.

The chain employs TRBV5-1 and TRBJ2-3; D is perhaps TRBD2 (5 bases). CDR3 length equals 16 residues. Germline lookup yields CDR1 SGHRS and CDR2 YFSETQ. With 3 bases removed from V and 4 bases from J, the gap between germline ends came to 18 bases. CDR3 sequence reads: CASSSGWTRNPDTQYF. The CDR3 DNA reads as TGCGCCAGCAGCTCGGGGTGGACCCGAAACCCAGATACGCAGTATTTT.

This clone was counted only a few times. The V and J genes are TRBV19 and TRBJ2-1; tentative D call: TRBD1 (5 bases). The germline CDR1 and CDR2 sequences are LNHDA and SQIVND (reference sequence). The CDR3 runs to 13 residues. V was cut by 3 bases and J by 9 bases, with 12 bases left in between. The CDR3 region is CASSMYPDSEQFF. CDR3 nucleotide sequence: TGTGCCAGTAGTATGTACCCTGACAGTGAGCAGTTCTTC.

The V call is TRBV4-2, the J call TRBJ2-7; 8 bases line up with TRBD2. From germline, CDR1 is LGHNA and CDR2 YNFKEQ. The CDR3 is made up of 16 amino acids. The V and J ends lost 2 bases and 7 bases, in that order; junction bases with no gene match: 13. For the CDR3, the DNA is TGTGCCAGCAGCCAATCCGGGACTAGTCCGCTTGGAGAGCAGTACTTC. Its protein product is CASSQSGTSPLGEQYF.

This chain connects TRBV21-1 to TRBJ1-5; the D call in the table, TRBD1, was not verified against the DNA. TRBV21-1 is classified as a pseudogene. This CDR3 comprises 16 residues. The CDR3 is CASSKPRTGVNQPQHF. CDR3 nucleotides: TGTGCCAGCAGCAAACCACGGACAGGGGTCAATCAGCCCCAGCATTTT.

The V and J genes are TRBV19 and TRBJ1-2; 8 bases align to TRBD1. CDR1 LNHDA and CDR2 SQIVND come from the germline V gene (reference sequence). The CDR3 contains 16 residues. The V gene end was trimmed by 5 bases and the J gene end by 4 bases; junction bases not matched to a gene: 12. The CDR3 spells CASSDPPGGGGYGYTF. CDR3 bases: TGTGCCAGTAGTGATCCCCCAGGGGGCGGTGGCTATGGCTACACCTTC.

V and J are TRBV18 and TRBJ1-1; D is undetermined. The V and J ends lost 5 bases and 5 bases respectively, with 18 bases between them. The CDR3 sequence is 15 residues long. Germline V lookup: CDR1 KGHSH, CDR2 LQKENI. The CDR3 protein is CASSSPGKGGTEAFF. CDR3 nucleotides: TGTGCCAGCTCATCCCCCGGGAAGGGAGGGACTGAAGCTTTCTTT.

The chain links TRBV6-5 to TRBJ2-3; D might be TRBD2 (7 bases). Looked up from germline, CDR1 is MNHEY and CDR2 is SVGAGI. This CDR3 is built from 15 residues. Between the trimmed V and J ends, which lost 2 bases and 1 base, there was a span of 10 bases. The CDR3 reads CASSYGGARTDTQYF. The DNA for the CDR3 is TGTGCCAGCAGTTACGGGGGGGCTCGCACAGATACGCAGTATTTT.

V gene TRBV5-8 combines with J gene TRBJ2-7; D perhaps matches TRBD1 (5 bases). CDR1 and CDR2 from the germline V gene are SGHTS and YDEGEE. Trimming cost V 4 bases and J 2 bases, with 19 bases left between them. The CDR3 covers 16 residues. CDR3 in amino acids: CASSPRTQVLAYEQYF. The CDR3 coding sequence is TGTGCCAGCAGCCCACGGACACAAGTATTAGCCTACGAGCAGTACTTC.

The rearrangement uses TRBV30 and TRBJ1-4; a weak D match, TRBD1 (6 bases). V was shortened by 3 bases and J by 3 bases, with 11 bases between the two germline ends. Looked up from germline, CDR1 is GTSNPN and CDR2 is SVGIG (reference sequence). This CDR3 region has 14 residues. CDR3 sequence: CAWRVGQSNEKLFF. The CDR3 DNA follows: TGTGCCTGGAGGGTTGGACAGTCTAATGAAAAACTGTTTTTT. Looking up the rest from reference TRBV30 and TRBJ1-4 gives the full variable domain: SQTIHQWPATLVQPVGSPLSLECTVEGTSNPNLYWYRQAAGRGLQLLFYSVGIGQISSEVPQNLSASRPQDRQFILSSKKLLLSDSGFYLCAWRVGQSNEKLFFGSGTQLSVL.

The chain carries TRBV28 and TRBJ1-2, with D unresolved. The CDR3 runs to 14 residues. Between the trimmed V and J ends, which lost 1 base and 1 base, there was a span of 7 bases. Germline V CDR1 and CDR2: MDHEN, SYDVKM. The CDR3 nucleotides read TGTGCCAGCAGTTTATCGGGGATTAACTATGGCTACACCTTC. Amino acids: CASSLSGINYGYTF.

This clone was seen a single time. V gene TRBV4-2 combines with J gene TRBJ2-4, with D perhaps TRBD2 (7 bases). V dropped 3 bases and J dropped 5 bases, with 14 bases sitting between them. This CDR3 has 15 residues. The germline V gene has CDR1 LGHNA and CDR2 YNFKEQ. Written as DNA, the CDR3 is TGTGCCAGCAGCCACGAGGGGGGGAGTGAAAACATTCAGTACTTC. Protein: CASSHEGGSENIQYF.

The V call is TRBV28, the J call TRBJ2-2, with 9 bases aligning to TRBD1. Trimming removed 8 bases from V and 3 bases from J; junction bases left unmatched: 4. The CDR3 has 14 residues. The germline CDR1 and CDR2 sequences are MDHEN and SYDVKM. The CDR3 DNA follows: TGTGCCAGCGGACAGGGGCGGTACACCGGGGAGCTGTTTTTT. This gives the protein CASGQGRYTGELFF.

This chain joins TRBV7-9 and TRBJ2-3; D perhaps matches TRBD2 (6 bases). The CDR3 extends over 14 amino acids. V was clipped by 0 bases and J by 5 bases, with 9 bases between them. CDR1 is SEHNR and CDR2 is FQNEAQ in the germline V gene (reference sequence). CDR3 nucleotide sequence: TGTGCCAGCAGCTTAGCGACTAGAAAAGATACGCAGTATTTT. This sequence encodes CASSLATRKDTQYF.

V gene TRBV6-5 combines with J gene TRBJ2-7; 11 positions agree with TRBD2. CDR1 and CDR2 from the germline V gene are MNHEY and SVGAGI. After removal of 6 bases from V and 7 bases from J, the junction contained 11 bases not matched to a gene. The CDR3 is 15 amino acids. The CDR3 sequence: CASSLSGGVGYEQYF. The CDR3 DNA is TGTGCCAGCAGCCTTAGCGGGGGGGTCGGATATGAGCAGTACTTC.

The CDR3 DNA follows: TGTGCCAGCAGCCCACGTTCGGGGGGCACACCCTCCTACAATGAGCAGTTCTTC. It yields the protein CASSPRSGGTPSYNEQFF. This chain links TRBV14 with TRBJ2-1, with TRBD2 as a possible D gene (7 bases). The CDR3 has 18 amino acids. The germline V gene encodes CDR1 SGHDN and CDR2 FVKESK. The V end was cut by 4 bases, the J end by 0 bases, with 19 bases between.

The V and J genes are TRBV20-1 and TRBJ2-7; possibly TRBD1 for D (5 bases). This CDR3 contains 11 residues. In germline, CDR1 is DFQATT, CDR2 SNEGSKA (reference sequence). The ends were cut back, 6 bases at V and 6 bases at J, with 12 bases in the middle. The CDR3 protein is CSAGPGPEQYF. Written as DNA, the CDR3 is TGCAGTGCGGGGCCCGGCCCCGAGCAGTACTTC.

This clone was counted a few times. The chain uses TRBV27 and TRBJ1-4; 8 bases line up with TRBD1. The CDR3 totals 15 residues. J was trimmed by 5 bases and V by 6 bases; bases with no gene match: 8. Germline V CDR1 and CDR2: MNHEY, SMNVEV (reference sequence). The CDR3 nucleotides are TGTGCCAGCAGGCCCCAGGGGGCGGGGAATGAAAAACTGTTTTTT. It translates to CASRPQGAGNEKLFF.

This clone was picked up a small number of times. The chain employs TRBV3-1 (or the pseudogene TRBV3-2) and TRBJ2-3; TRBD1 is a possible D gene (5 bases). The CDR3 runs 17 residues. V was pared by 7 bases and J by 1 base, with 21 bases between. The germline V gene encodes CDR1 LGHDT and CDR2 YNNKEL (reference sequence). CDR3 sequence (DNA): TGTGCCAGCAAGCCTGGAGTGATTAGCAGGGGCACAGATACGCAGTATTTT. This encodes CASKPGVISRGTDTQYF.

The chain is built from TRBV7-9 and TRBJ2-1, with 9 bases aligning to TRBD2. Germline assignment: CDR1 SEHNR and CDR2 FQNEAQ (reference sequence). The trim removed 1 base at V and 8 bases at J, leaving 6 bases unmatched. The CDR3 has 15 residues. CDR3 residues: CASSLGGRAADEQFF. DNA of the CDR3: TGTGCCAGCAGCTTAGGCGGGAGGGCCGCGGATGAGCAGTTCTTC.

The chain uses TRBV19 and TRBJ1-6; TRBD1 matches at 7 bases. Germline CDR1 LNHDA, CDR2 SQIVND (reference sequence). The CDR3 sequence is 14 residues long. J lost 8 bases, V lost 10 bases, and 11 bases had no gene match. CDR3 residues: CATRRDSLYSPLHF. DNA of the CDR3: TGTGCCACAAGAAGGGACAGCTTATATTCACCCCTCCACTTT.

The gene calls are TRBV19 and TRBJ1-1; 8 bases fit TRBD1. The trim removed 6 bases at V and 4 bases at J, leaving 7 bases unmatched. The CDR3 is 14 amino acids. From germline, CDR1 is LNHDA and CDR2 SQIVND (reference sequence). For the CDR3, the DNA is TGTGCCAGTAGCGCACAGGGGGGCGTCACTGAAGCTTTCTTT. Translated: CASSAQGGVTEAFF.

J is TRBJ2-2 and V is TRBV11-2; TRBD1 is a possible D gene (6 bases). Germline CDR1 is SGHAT and CDR2 is FQNNGV. CDR3 length: 13 amino acids. V was clipped by 5 bases and J by 4 bases, with 8 bases between them. The CDR3 loop is CASSPQGTGELFF. CDR3 sequence (DNA): TGTGCCAGCAGCCCACAGGGCACCGGGGAGCTGTTTTTT.

The chain combines TRBV9 with TRBJ1-2; 7 nucleotides align to TRBD1. Germline CDR1 and CDR2: SGDLS and YYNGEE. This CDR3 is built from 14 residues. The J segment lost 2 bases and the V segment lost 2 bases, leaving 3 bases of the junction unmatched. DNA for the CDR3: TGTGCCAGCAGCGTGGGGACAGCAAACTATGGCTACACCTTC. It is translated as CASSVGTANYGYTF.

This chain joins TRBV5-1 and TRBJ1-6; TRBD1 matches 8 bases. V dropped 4 bases and J dropped 6; count of bases not matched to a gene: 9. The CDR3 totals 16 residues. From germline, CDR1 is SGHRS and CDR2 YFSETQ. CDR3 region: CASSPGQGGGNSPLHF. Here the CDR3 DNA reads TGCGCCAGCAGCCCAGGACAGGGAGGGGGTAATTCACCCCTCCACTTT.

In nucleotides, the CDR3 is TGTGCCAGCAGCTTAAGAGGGGGCGGAGGTTCCTACAATGAGCAGTTCTTC. Encoded protein: CASSLRGGGGSYNEQFF. V usage is TRBV7-6 and J usage is TRBJ2-1; 7 nucleotides match TRBD1. CDR1 and CDR2 from the germline V gene are SGHVS and FNYEAQ. The CDR3 is made up of 17 amino acids. V shed 2 bases, J shed 1 base, and the junction held 8 bases outside the gene matches.

The chain links TRBV7-6 to TRBJ2-7, with a tentative D call TRBD2 (6 bases). Trimming pared 2 bases from V and 3 bases from J, leaving 14 bases between. In germline, CDR1 is SGHVS, CDR2 FNYEAQ. The CDR3 extends over 15 amino acids. The CDR3 here is CASSLRRGTYYEQYF. CDR3 nucleotide sequence: TGTGCCAGCAGCTTACGGCGGGGTACCTACTACGAGCAGTACTTC.

The chain recombines TRBV18 with TRBJ2-3; D may be TRBD2 (5 bases). This CDR3 comprises 15 residues. Germline CDR1 and CDR2: KGHSH and LQKENI. The ends were cut back, 1 base at V and 0 bases at J, with 8 bases in the middle. The CDR3 DNA reads as TGTGCCAGCTCACCACGTGGAGGTAGCACAGATACGCAGTATTTT. This codes for CASSPRGGSTDTQYF.

The J gene is TRBJ2-7, the V gene TRBV6-5; D is undetermined. This CDR3 contains 14 residues. Trimming stripped 6 bases from V and 3 bases from J, with 15 bases between. Germline V gene lookup returns CDR1 MNHEY and CDR2 SVGAGI. The CDR3 reads CASRRAGPSYEQYF. In nucleotides, the CDR3 is TGTGCCAGCAGGAGAGCTGGGCCCAGCTACGAGCAGTACTTC.

CDR3 protein: CASSPITGGQGDGYTF. The CDR3, as DNA: TGTGCCAGCTCACCGATTACAGGGGGCCAGGGAGATGGCTACACCTTC. The V call is TRBV18, the J call TRBJ1-2; 9 positions match TRBD1. This CDR3 has 16 amino acids. From germline, CDR1 is KGHSH and CDR2 LQKENI. The ends lost 3 bases at V and 6 bases at J; junction bases unmatched: 11.